A selection of T cell receptor beta chains follows, all from one sample in a study of blood T cell repertoires in COVID-19. TCRdb's copy holds only in-frame clones and misses some; the assay was immunoSEQ multiplex PCR. The data hold a few hundred thousand clones, with around 88% observed a single time. Sequencing was performed on peripheral blood. Receptors originate from a woman in her 30s who had recovered from COVID-19. Each CDR3 is given with its conserved first and last residue. The order of the fields is J gene, clone size, D gene, CDR3 length, V gene, CDR3 protein, CDR3 DNA. A D gene is named only where the DNA matches it firmly. The size field is filled for only some rows; it gives once, few, many or a size class.

TRBJ1-5 once . 23 TRBV1 CTSSQGLVRGAGALGHANQPQHF TGCACCAGCAGCCAAGGTTTAGTCAGAGGGGCAGGGGCCCTTGGTCACGCCAATCAGCCCCAGCATTTT
TRBJ2-2 once TRBD2 14 TRBV7-8 CASSSGGYTGELFF TGTGCCAGCAGCTCCGGGGGGTACACCGGGGAGCTGTTTTTT
TRBJ2-7 few . 13 TRBV19 CASSIKTGYEQYF TGTGCCAGTAGTATCAAGACAGGCTACGAGCAGTACTTC
TRBJ1-3 . TRBD1 17 TRBV5-1 CASSLEPTGTSGNTIYF TGCGCCAGCAGCTTGGAACCGACAGGGACTTCTGGAAACACCATATATTTT
TRBJ1-3 . . 14 TRBV5-1 CASRGGSSGNTIYF TGCGCCAGCAGGGGAGGGTCCTCTGGAAACACCATATATTTT
TRBJ1-1 . . 14 TRBV3-1/TRBV3-2 CASSLRGGSTEAFF TGTGCCAGCAGCCTGCGGGGAGGGAGCACTGAAGCTTTCTTT
TRBJ2-1 . . 14 TRBV4-1 CASSWGSGYNEQFF TGCGCCAGCAGCTGGGGTAGCGGCTACAATGAGCAGTTCTTC
TRBJ1-4 . TRBD1 14 TRBV7-2 CASSPGTGVEKLFF TGTGCCAGCAGCCCCGGGACAGGGGTGGAAAAACTGTTTTTT
TRBJ1-1 . TRBD1 17 TRBV14 CASSQDTFLTGRAEAFF TGTGCCAGCAGCCAAGATACCTTTCTGACAGGGCGGGCCGAAGCTTTCTTT
TRBJ1-6 . . 15 TRBV4-2 CASSQVSQGSSPLHF TGTGCCAGCAGCCAAGTCAGTCAGGGTAGTTCACCCCTCCACTTT
TRBJ2-7 . . 13 TRBV9 CASSPEGAYEQYF TGTGCCAGCAGCCCCGAAGGGGCCTACGAGCAGTACTTC
TRBJ2-3 . . 12 TRBV27 CASSLGGDTQYF TGTGCCAGCAGCCTCGGCGGAGATACGCAGTATTTT
TRBJ2-5 . TRBD1 16 TRBV5-4 CASRERGTGTQETQYF TGTGCCAGCAGAGAACGTGGGACAGGCACTCAAGAGACCCAGTACTTC
TRBJ2-2 . . 14 TRBV4-2 CASSQDRRVGELFF TGTGCCAGCAGCCAAGATAGGCGGGTCGGGGAGCTGTTTTTT
TRBJ2-3 . TRBD2 18 TRBV5-1 CASSPGTSGVVSTDTQYF TGCGCCAGCAGCCCCGGGACTAGCGGTGTCGTTAGCACAGATACGCAGTATTTT
TRBJ2-7 . TRBD2 17 TRBV7-2 CASSLALLAGVNYEQYF TGTGCCAGCAGCTTAGCCCTCCTAGCGGGGGTCAATTACGAGCAGTACTTC
TRBJ1-3 . . 15 TRBV5-5 CASSVDSYSGNTIYF TGTGCCAGCAGTGTAGACTCCTACTCTGGAAACACCATATATTTT
TRBJ1-6 . TRBD1 14 TRBV5-4 CASSYRGLSSPLHF TGTGCCAGCAGCTACAGGGGGTTGAGTTCACCCCTCCACTTT
TRBJ1-2 once . 13 TRBV7-6 CASSLGGDYGYTF TGTGCCAGCAGCTTAGGGGGGGACTATGGCTACACCTTC
TRBJ1-2 . TRBD1 14 TRBV20-1 CSASDRGHTYGYTF TGCAGTGCTAGTGACAGGGGGCACACCTATGGCTACACCTTC
TRBJ1-4 . . 16 TRBV6-6 CASSYYGWGEGEKLFF TGTGCCAGCAGTTACTACGGGTGGGGGGAAGGTGAAAAACTGTTTTTT
TRBJ2-1 . . 17 TRBV19 CASRRAANPWDSNEQFF TGTGCCAGTAGGAGGGCGGCAAACCCCTGGGATAGCAATGAGCAGTTCTTC
TRBJ1-3 . . 13 TRBV12-3/TRBV12-4 CASRKGPGNTIYF TGTGCCAGCCGCAAGGGGCCGGGAAACACCATATATTTT
TRBJ1-6 . . 18 TRBV2 CASSDPPLWAESVSPLHF TGTGCCAGCAGTGATCCACCCCTTTGGGCAGAATCTGTGTCACCCCTCCACTTT
TRBJ2-7 . TRBD1 15 TRBV5-8 CASSSGQGGWDEQYF TGTGCCAGCAGCTCAGGACAGGGCGGGTGGGACGAGCAGTACTTC
TRBJ1-1 . . 13 TRBV7-9 CASSFPRGTEAFF TGTGCCAGCAGCTTTCCCCGGGGCACTGAAGCTTTCTTT
TRBJ2-2 . . 16 TRBV5-1 CASSLTLSGSTGELFF TGCGCCAGCAGCTTGACGTTATCAGGGTCGACCGGGGAGCTGTTTTTT
TRBJ1-1 . TRBD1 16 TRBV30 CAWGGTGGPTNTEAFF TGTGCCTGGGGAGGGACAGGGGGTCCAACGAACACTGAAGCTTTCTTT
TRBJ2-1 . . 15 TRBV4-2 CASSQEWGPDNEQFF TGTGCCAGCAGCCAAGAGTGGGGGCCAGACAATGAGCAGTTCTTC
TRBJ2-3 . TRBD1 14 TRBV5-4 CASRRQGRPDTQYF TGTGCCAGCAGGAGACAGGGGCGCCCAGATACGCAGTATTTT
TRBJ2-5 once TRBD2 14 TRBV4-3 CASSQELAGETQYF TGCGCCAGCAGCCAAGAGCTAGCGGGAGAGACCCAGTACTTC
TRBJ2-1 . TRBD1 12 TRBV2 CASGSDRGPEFF TGTGCCAGCGGATCGGACAGGGGTCCGGAGTTCTTC
TRBJ1-6 . TRBD1 15 TRBV18 CASSSSTGPNSPLHF TGTGCCAGCTCATCTTCGACAGGGCCGAATTCACCCCTCCACTTT
TRBJ1-4 . . 14 TRBV28 CASSLAVGSEKLFF TGTGCCAGCAGTTTGGCCGTAGGGAGTGAAAAACTGTTTTTT
TRBJ1-5 once . 18 TRBV11-3 CASSLGPGERDSNQPQHF TGTGCCAGCAGCTTAGGGCCGGGGGAACGGGATAGCAATCAGCCCCAGCATTTT
TRBJ2-1 . . 16 TRBV30 CAWSSPRGVPYNEQFF TGTGCCTGGAGTTCCCCCCGGGGAGTACCCTACAATGAGCAGTTCTTC
TRBJ1-3 . . 15 TRBV5-1 CASSLRAGPGNTIYF TGCGCCAGCAGCTTGAGAGCAGGGCCCGGAAACACCATATATTTT
TRBJ2-7 . TRBD2 15 TRBV6-5 CASSHSTGGSEEQYF TGTGCCAGCAGTCATTCAACGGGGGGATCGGAGGAGCAGTACTTC
TRBJ2-5 once . 19 TRBV3-1/TRBV3-2 CASSQDPRRWLSREETQYF TGTGCCAGCAGCCAAGATCCTCGAAGATGGTTATCTCGGGAGGAGACCCAGTACTTC
TRBJ1-1 many . 16 TRBV28 CASSSYEWGQNTEAFF TGTGCCAGCAGTTCCTACGAGTGGGGACAGAACACTGAAGCTTTCTTT
TRBJ2-5 . TRBD2 14 TRBV9 CASSVAGGKETQYF TGTGCCAGCAGCGTAGCGGGGGGAAAAGAGACCCAGTACTTC
TRBJ1-3 . . 14 TRBV6-5 CASSLGESGNTIYF TGTGCCAGCAGTCTAGGGGAATCTGGAAACACCATATATTTT